In this sample, the clone carrying this T cell receptor (beta chain) turned up a few times. The target antigen is unknown. Sequencing used immunoSEQ multiplex PCR; TCRdb keeps in-frame clones, though not all of them. The table shows 150,000 or so clones, with 80% to 85% occurring only once. These data are taken from a study of T cell responses to AZD1222 COVID-19 vaccine. Overall study findings and caveats: Females made up more of the donors, who were largely white British, and clonal diversity may have come out too low. At baseline, just 6 or 7 AZD1222 recipients tested seropositive. With two AZD1222 doses given, Spike-specific TCR breadth and depth both rose. Repertoires were obtained only post-peak T cell response.

CDR1 and CDR2 (germline): SGHNT, YYREEE (reference sequence). The CDR3 is 15 amino acids. The V and J ends lost 2 bases and 2 bases respectively, with 12 bases between them. The gene calls are TRBV5-4 and TRBJ2-3, with TRBD2 as a possible D gene (5 bases). This sequence was found in an adult in good health. The sequencing used peripheral blood, collected on day 0 of MenACWY control vaccination. In nucleotides, the CDR3 is TGTGCCAGCAGCTTTGGGCGGGCAAACACAGATACGCAGTATTTT. Residues: CASSFGRANTDTQYF.